What follows are 28 T cell receptor beta chains derived from one specimen sequenced in a study of blood T cell repertoires in COVID-19. Sequencing used immunoSEQ multiplex PCR; TCRdb keeps in-frame clones, though not all of them. This sample has 270,000 or so clones, with about 86% found just once. Material for sequencing was peripheral blood. The source of these receptors is a woman aged 25 to 39 with COVID-19, enrolled during active disease.

This clone was counted between two and nine times. The chain joins TRBV5-6 to TRBJ2-7; 11 nucleotides agree with TRBD1. This CDR3 has 17 amino acids. V lost 2 bases to trimming and J lost 5 bases; unmatched junction nucleotides: 12. Germline assignment: CDR1 SGHDT and CDR2 YYEEEE. Here the CDR3 reads CASSLIGIGQGAHEQYF. CDR3 sequence (DNA): TGTGCCAGCAGCTTAATAGGTATCGGACAGGGGGCCCACGAGCAGTACTTC.

V is TRBV7-9 and J is TRBJ2-1; tentative D call: TRBD2 (6 bases). The V gene lost 8 bases and the J gene lost 15 bases, with 17 bases spanning the gap. The germline V gene has CDR1 SEHNR and CDR2 FQNEAQ (reference sequence). This CDR3 has 11 amino acids. The CDR3 reads CASGPLMEGFF. In DNA, the CDR3 is TGTGCCAGCGGACCCTTGATGGAGGGGTTCTTC.

The rearrangement uses TRBV10-1 and TRBJ1-6; tentatively, D is TRBD1 (6 bases). V dropped 6 bases and J dropped 7 bases, with 16 bases sitting between them. CDR1 is WNHNN and CDR2 is SYGVQD in the germline V gene (reference sequence). The CDR3 is 15 residues long. The CDR3: CASSAGTSGNSPLHF. The CDR3 bases are TGCGCCAGCAGCGCCGGGACATCGGGAAATTCACCCCTCCACTTT.

This chain joins TRBV6-5 and TRBJ1-2; no reliable D call. The V and J ends lost 0 bases and 5 bases respectively, with 10 bases between them. Germline loops: CDR1 MNHEY, CDR2 SVGAGI. The CDR3 contains 14 residues. This CDR3 is CASSYSSPGYGYTF. The CDR3, as DNA: TGTGCCAGCAGTTACTCTAGCCCGGGGTATGGCTACACCTTC.

This clone was picked up one time. V gene TRBV4-1 combines with J gene TRBJ2-7; tentative D call: TRBD2 (6 bases). Germline V lookup: CDR1 MGHRA, CDR2 YSYEKL. Trimming pared 0 bases from V and 3 bases from J, leaving 21 bases between. The CDR3 spans 18 residues. CDR3: CASSQDSIGGAPYYEQYF. The CDR3, as DNA: TGCGCCAGCAGCCAAGATTCGATCGGGGGAGCCCCGTACTACGAGCAGTACTTC.

The rearrangement joins TRBV5-4 to TRBJ2-5; possible D gene TRBD2, 7 bases. The V end lost 2 bases, the J end lost 5 bases, and 13 bases lay between the germline ends. The CDR3 runs to 14 residues. Germline assignment: CDR1 SGHNT and CDR2 YYREEE (reference sequence). The CDR3 protein is CASSLQGGRETQYF. The CDR3 coding sequence is TGTGCCAGCAGCTTACAGGGAGGGCGGGAGACCCAGTACTTC.

This chain uses TRBV7-9 with TRBJ2-7, with D perhaps matching TRBD1 (6 bases). Germline values: CDR1 SEHNR, CDR2 FQNEAQ (reference sequence). The ends were cut back, 5 bases at V and 4 bases at J, with 15 bases in the middle. The CDR3 loop spans 14 amino acids. The CDR3 sequence is CASSLAGVGYEQYF. The CDR3 DNA follows: TGTGCCAGCAGCCTTGCAGGGGTGGGATACGAGCAGTACTTC.

The chain recombines TRBV2 with TRBJ1-1; D perhaps matches TRBD1 (6 bases). Germline V gene data show CDR1 as SNHLY and CDR2 as FYNNEI. The CDR3 contains 14 residues. Trimming removed 4 bases at V and 5 bases at J, with 14 bases between. The CDR3 region has the DNA TGTGCCAGCAGTGGGACAGCCCAGGAGACTGAAGCTTTCTTT. Its translation is CASSGTAQETEAFF.

The J gene is TRBJ1-3, the V gene TRBV10-3, with no clear D. V was pared by 2 bases and J by 8 bases, with 10 bases between. CDR3 length equals 13 residues. Per germline, CDR1 ENHRY and CDR2 SYGVKD. The CDR3 DNA sequence: TGTGCCATCAGTGAGCCCCGACAAGACACCATATATTTT. Translating it yields CAISEPRQDTIYF.

This chain connects TRBV11-2 to TRBJ1-1; 8 positions agree with TRBD1. V shed 3 bases, J shed 4 bases, and the junction held 1 base outside the gene matches. The CDR3 totals 13 residues. Per germline, CDR1 SGHAT and CDR2 FQNNGV. The CDR3, as DNA: TGTGCCAGCAGCTTTGGACAGGGCACTGAAGCTTTCTTT. It specifies CASSFGQGTEAFF.

This clone showed up just a few times. This chain uses TRBV6-5 with TRBJ2-7, with 8 bases matching TRBD1. Trimming removed 8 bases from V and 6 bases from J; junction bases left unmatched: 6. The CDR3 is 12 residues long. CDR1 is MNHEY and CDR2 is SVGAGI in the germline V gene. The DNA for the CDR3 is TGTGCCAGCCCCAGGGGGCCCCTCGAGCAGTACTTC. Translating it yields CASPRGPLEQYF.

The gene calls are TRBV4-2 and TRBJ2-3; D perhaps matches TRBD2 (5 bases). The CDR3 length is 14 residues. CDR1 is LGHNA and CDR2 is YNFKEQ in the germline V gene. The germline V and J ends were trimmed by 3 bases and 6 bases, with 13 bases remaining between them. The CDR3 DNA follows: TGTGCCAGCAGCCAGAGGGCAGGTGAGGATACGCAGTATTTT. It encodes CASSQRAGEDTQYF.

This chain links TRBV6-5 with TRBJ1-5; TRBD1 is a possible D gene (5 bases). The CDR3 runs to 14 residues. V lost 6 bases and J lost 4, with 13 bases in between. The germline V gene encodes CDR1 MNHEY and CDR2 SVGAGI. CDR3 sequence: CASRTGVRNQPQHF. For the CDR3, the DNA is TGTGCCAGCAGAACGGGGGTTAGGAATCAGCCCCAGCATTTT.

The chain is built from TRBV7-9 and TRBJ2-3; TRBD2 matches at 7 bases. V lost 4 bases to trimming and J lost 0 bases; unmatched junction nucleotides: 7. CDR3 length: 16 amino acids. The V gene's germline CDR1 is SEHNR and CDR2 FQNEAQ (reference sequence). The CDR3 coding sequence is TGTGCCAGCAGCTCGGGGGGACTCCGAAGCACAGATACGCAGTATTTT. This encodes CASSSGGLRSTDTQYF.

V gene TRBV7-9 combines with J gene TRBJ1-4; D unclear. Germline CDR1 and CDR2: SEHNR and FQNEAQ (reference sequence). Between the trimmed V and J ends, which lost 4 bases and 3 bases, there was a span of 3 bases. The CDR3 covers 12 residues. The CDR3 region is CASSSPNEKLFF. In DNA form, the CDR3 reads TGTGCCAGCAGCTCTCCTAATGAAAAACTGTTTTTT.

This chain uses TRBV4-1 with TRBJ2-3; 9 positions match TRBD2. The J segment lost 4 bases and the V segment lost 5 bases, leaving 10 bases of the junction unmatched. Germline V lookup: CDR1 MGHRA, CDR2 YSYEKL. CDR3 size: 16 residues. The chain's CDR3 is CASSLPAGGRADTQYF. CDR3 DNA: TGCGCCAGCAGCTTACCAGCGGGGGGTAGGGCAGATACGCAGTATTTT.

V is TRBV11-2 and J is TRBJ1-6, with 7 bases identical to TRBD1. CDR1 and CDR2 from the germline V gene are SGHAT and FQNNGV. The V gene end was trimmed by 6 bases and the J gene end by 10 bases; junction bases not matched to a gene: 12. This CDR3 contains 15 residues. CDR3 nucleotide sequence: TGTGCCAGCAGTCGTTTCCAGGGGGATATCTCACCCCTCCACTTT. Translating it yields CASSRFQGDISPLHF.

This clone appeared once. The chain is built from TRBV15 and TRBJ2-1; 9 bases align to TRBD1. The V and J ends lost 6 bases and 0 bases, in that order; junction bases with no gene match: 0. The CDR3 is 14 amino acids. Germline V CDR1 and CDR2: LNHNV, YYDKDF (reference sequence). The chain's CDR3 is CATRTGGSYNEQFF. The CDR3 DNA reads TGTGCCACCAGGACAGGGGGCTCCTACAATGAGCAGTTCTTC.

The chain carries TRBV7-9 and TRBJ2-7; 7 nucleotides line up with TRBD1. V lost 5 bases and J lost 2; bases outside the gene matches: 6. Germline V gene data show CDR1 as SEHNR and CDR2 as FQNEAQ (reference sequence). This CDR3 spans 14 amino acids. This chain's CDR3 is CASSRSGQTYEQYF. The CDR3 nucleotides read TGTGCCAGCAGCCGATCGGGACAGACCTACGAGCAGTACTTC.

The chain is built from TRBV6-1 and TRBJ1-2; TRBD1 is a possible D gene (5 bases). Germline V gene sequence: CDR1 MNHNS, CDR2 SASEGT. V dropped 3 bases and J dropped 3 bases, with 14 bases sitting between them. CDR3 length: 15 residues. As DNA, the CDR3 is TGTGCCAGCAGTGACCGTGACAGAGGACACTATGGCTACACCTTC. Protein: CASSDRDRGHYGYTF.

The rearrangement links TRBV15 to TRBJ1-1, with 7 bases lining up with TRBD1. Losses at the gene ends were 1 base for V and 5 bases for J; bases not matched to a gene: 7. The CDR3 consists of 15 residues. Per germline, CDR1 LNHNV and CDR2 YYDKDF (reference sequence). CDR3 sequence: CATSRVGGGGTEAFF. CDR3 bases: TGTGCCACCAGCAGAGTCGGAGGGGGCGGGACTGAAGCTTTCTTT. Full variable domain (missing parts from reference TRBV15 and TRBJ1-1): DAMVIQNPRYQVTQFGKPVTLSCSQTLNHNVMYWYQQKSSQAPKLLFHYYDKDFNNEADTPDNFQSRRPNTSFCFLDIRSPGLGDTAMYLCATSRVGGGGTEAFFGQGTRLTVV.

The V call is TRBV5-4, the J call TRBJ1-3, with 7 bases matching TRBD1. The germline gives CDR1 SGHNT, CDR2 YYREEE (reference sequence). J gave up 3 bases and V 2 bases, and 2 bases lay outside the gene matches. The CDR3 has 14 amino acids. The CDR3 here is CASSFRDSGNTIYF. CDR3 DNA sequence: TGTGCCAGCAGCTTCCGGGACAGTGGAAACACCATATATTTT.

The chain employs TRBV28 and TRBJ1-3, with a weak D call TRBD1 (6 bases). Trimming removed 6 bases at V and 8 bases at J, with 23 bases between. The CDR3 is 16 residues long. Per germline, CDR1 MDHEN and CDR2 SYDVKM. The CDR3 here is CASSAPLTGSVDTIYF. CDR3 nucleotides: TGTGCCAGCAGCGCGCCCCTGACAGGATCGGTGGACACCATATATTTT.

Details on this clone: Other DNA sequences in the sample encode the same CDR3. This chain uses TRBV2 with TRBJ2-3; 7 positions match TRBD2. Germline values: CDR1 SNHLY, CDR2 FYNNEI. Losses at the gene ends were 4 bases for V and 1 base for J; bases not matched to a gene: 5. This CDR3 contains 15 residues. CDR3 sequence reads: CASSGLAARTDTQYF. DNA for the CDR3: TGTGCCAGCAGTGGGCTAGCGGCACGCACAGATACGCAGTATTTT.

The J gene is TRBJ2-5, the V gene TRBV2; tentative D call: TRBD2 (6 bases). With 4 bases removed from V and 0 bases from J, the gap between germline ends came to 6 bases. Germline V gene sequence: CDR1 SNHLY, CDR2 FYNNEI. The CDR3 loop spans 13 amino acids. The CDR3 nucleotides read TGTGCCAGCAGTGGGGACTACCAAGAGACCCAGTACTTC. The encoded protein is CASSGDYQETQYF. Together with reference TRBV2 and TRBJ2-5, the CDR3 gives the full variable domain: EPEVTQTPSHQVTQMGQEVILRCVPISNHLYFYWYRQILGQKVEFLVSFYNNEISEKSEIFDDQFSVERPDGSNFTLKIRSTKLEDSAMYFCASSGDYQETQYFGPGTRLLVL.

The gene calls are TRBV27 and TRBJ2-5; a weak D match, TRBD1 (5 bases). Germline-derived CDR1 and CDR2 are MNHEY and SMNVEV (reference sequence). The V and J ends lost 3 bases and 5 bases respectively, with 10 bases between them. This CDR3 is 13 amino acids long. The CDR3 loop is CASSFRGAETQYF. The CDR3 coding sequence is TGTGCCAGCAGTTTTAGGGGCGCTGAGACCCAGTACTTC.

The CDR3 DNA follows: TGTGCCAGTAGTCTGCGGGACCGACCAGGGTACGAGCAGTACTTC. This codes for CASSLRDRPGYEQYF. This rearrangement joins TRBV19 to TRBJ2-7, with D tentatively TRBD2 (6 bases). V lost 5 bases, J lost 4 bases, and 18 bases lay in between. The CDR3 contains 15 residues. Per germline, CDR1 LNHDA and CDR2 SQIVND (reference sequence).

The chain joins TRBV6-5 to TRBJ2-7; D may be TRBD2 (7 bases). Trimming pared 11 bases from V and 1 base from J, leaving 18 bases between. Germline assignment: CDR1 MNHEY and CDR2 SVGAGI. This CDR3 has 14 residues. CDR3 in amino acids: CAAKKGEGSYEQYF. The CDR3 DNA reads TGTGCCGCAAAAAAGGGGGAGGGGTCCTACGAGCAGTACTTC.